This T cell receptor beta chain emerged from a study of T cell changes during pregnancy in multiple sclerosis. Repertoires were generated with immunoSEQ multiplex PCR, while TCRdb's copy carries only in-frame clones and drops some. The table shows over 50,000 clones, with just over 90% occurring only once. This clonotype was obtained from a female donor in good health, enrolled as a control in a pregnancy study. Sequencing was performed on peripheral blood, taken in the first trimester of pregnancy.

Here the CDR3 reads CASSLGSVSEQFF. CDR3 in DNA: TGTGCCAGCAGCTTAGGATCGGTTTCCGAGCAGTTCTTC. The chain employs TRBV7-9 and TRBJ2-1, with D unclear. This CDR3 has 13 amino acids. Germline V CDR1 and CDR2: SEHNR, FQNEAQ (reference sequence). V lost 1 base, J lost 10 bases, and 11 bases lay in between.